This is a list of T cell receptor beta chains from one sample in a study of T-cell reconstitution after alpha-beta-depleted transplantation in children. TCRdb used MiXCR to reprocess the PCR reads, holding one entry per CDR3 protein. The sample gives hundreds of thousands of distinct CDR3 sequences, 13% of which show up once; 2.2% is in the top ten. The sample here was PBMCs, mostly from graft donor cells, taken 360 days after TCRalphabeta/CD19-depleted stem cell transplant. These TCRs come from a male patient between 10 and 17 years old who had a stem cell transplant for acute myeloid leukemia, so the T cells may come from the graft donor. Each CDR3 is given with its conserved first and last residue. A D gene is named only where the DNA matches it firmly. Size values are once, few and many counts, or a class for expanded clones, and some rows have none.

v_call	cdr3_length	j_call	d_call	clone_size	cdr3_aa	cdr3_nt
TRBV7-2	18	TRBJ2-3	.	.	CASSLANGRTKGPDTQYF	TGTGCCAGCAGCTTAGCCAATGGTAGGACTAAAGGCCCGGATACGCAGTATTTT
TRBV12-3/TRBV12-4	15	TRBJ1-4	.	many	CASCGDLATNEKLFF	TGTGCCAGTTGCGGGGACCTTGCAACTAATGAAAAACTGTTTTTT
TRBV5-1	14	TRBJ2-7	.	few	CASSLMTASYEQYF	TGCGCCAGCAGCTTGATGACAGCCTCCTACGAGCAGTACTTC
TRBV2	17	TRBJ2-5	.	many	CASSEFADRVPSGGQYF	TGTGCCAGCAGTGAATTTGCCGACAGGGTCCCTTCGGGGGGCCAGTACTTC
TRBV7-6	15	TRBJ2-7	TRBD2	few	CASSLATSGSSEQYF	TGTGCCAGCAGCTTAGCAACTAGCGGGAGCAGCGAGCAGTACTTC
TRBV29-1	13	TRBJ2-2	.	.	CSVTILVAGELFF	TGCAGCGTCACAATACTAGTCGCCGGGGAGCTGTTTTTT
TRBV3-1	17	TRBJ1-1	.	few	CASSQEGIPGMNTEAFF	TGTGCCAGCAGCCAAGAAGGCATTCCGGGGATGAACACTGAAGCTTTCTTT
TRBV14	13	TRBJ2-5	.	.	CASSQDMVETQYF	TGTGCCAGCAGCCAAGATATGGTGGAGACCCAGTACTTC
TRBV20-1	15	TRBJ2-7	TRBD2	many	CSAVVAGGPRNEQYF	TGCAGTGCCGTAGTAGCGGGAGGGCCAAGGAACGAGCAGTACTTC
TRBV6-2/TRBV6-3	15	TRBJ1-6	TRBD1	few	CASSYATGGFSPLHF	TGTGCCAGCAGTTACGCGACAGGGGGCTTCTCACCCCTCCACTTT
TRBV13	17	TRBJ2-1	TRBD2	.	CASSLYSGLAGGGEQFF	TGTGCCAGCAGCCTATACTCCGGACTAGCGGGGGGAGGGGAGCAGTTCTTC
TRBV19	13	TRBJ2-4	.	many	CASSIGAKNIQYF	TGTGCCAGTAGTATAGGGGCCAAAAACATTCAGTACTTC
TRBV5-1	16	TRBJ2-1	.	.	CASSLALSGRHNEQFF	TGCGCCAGCAGCTTGGCATTGTCGGGTCGGCACAATGAGCAGTTCTTC
TRBV7-7	16	TRBJ2-1	TRBD1	.	CASSLTGSSSYNEQFF	TGTGCTAGCAGCTTGACAGGGAGTAGCTCCTACAATGAGCAGTTCTTC
TRBV7-9	18	TRBJ2-3	.	many	CASSLGGGGQPSGDTQYF	TGTGCCAGCAGCTTAGGAGGAGGAGGGCAGCCGAGCGGAGATACGCAGTATTTT
TRBV10-3	15	TRBJ2-2	.	few	CAIRDSARDIGELFF	TGTGCCATCAGAGACTCAGCGAGGGATATCGGGGAGCTGTTTTTT
TRBV19	17	TRBJ1-5	.	few	CASSIIVDRFSNQPQHF	TGTGCCAGTAGTATTATAGTGGACAGATTTAGCAATCAGCCCCAGCATTTT
TRBV28	14	TRBJ2-5	.	many	CASSFAGRQETQYF	TGTGCCAGCAGTTTCGCAGGCAGACAAGAGACCCAGTACTTC
TRBV29-1	13	TRBJ1-2	.	few	CSVEPGGIGGYTF	TGCAGCGTTGAACCCGGGGGCATAGGTGGCTACACCTTC
TRBV21-1	18	TRBJ2-3	.	.	CASSKVGTGLAGVDTQYF	TGTGCCAGCAGCAAAGTCGGGACAGGACTAGCGGGAGTAGATACGCAGTATTTT
TRBV6-5	15	TRBJ1-2	.	.	CASSYSTSDYYGYTF	TGTGCCAGCAGTTACTCCACCTCTGACTACTATGGCTACACCTTC
TRBV3-1	15	TRBJ2-7	TRBD2	.	CASSQEAGGGYEQYF	TGTGCCAGCAGCCAAGAGGCGGGAGGGGGCTACGAGCAGTACTTC
TRBV15	17	TRBJ2-1	TRBD2	.	CATSNKHRTSAYNEQFF	TGTGCCACCAGCAACAAACACCGGACTAGCGCCTACAATGAGCAGTTCTTC
TRBV28	15	TRBJ2-7	TRBD2	.	CASTSPRGRIYEQYF	TGTGCCAGCACCTCTCCTCGCGGGAGGATTTACGAGCAGTACTTC
TRBV5-5	14	TRBJ2-7	TRBD2	.	CASSLMGGYYEQYF	TGTGCCAGCAGCTTGATGGGGGGGTACTACGAGCAGTACTTC
TRBV25-1	17	TRBJ2-1	TRBD2	.	CASNGGGSPSSYNEQFF	TGTGCCAGCAATGGGGGGGGGTCCCCGAGCTCCTACAATGAGCAGTTCTTC
TRBV7-9	14	TRBJ2-7	.	many	CASSRANLFYEQYF	TGTGCCAGCAGCAGGGCCAATCTATTCTACGAGCAGTACTTC
TRBV7-9	14	TRBJ1-1	.	.	CASSFGPESTEAFF	TGTGCCAGCAGCTTCGGTCCGGAGTCCACTGAAGCTTTCTTT
TRBV29-1	14	TRBJ2-7	.	many	CSVEESGDFYEQYF	TGCAGCGTTGAAGAGTCAGGGGATTTCTACGAGCAGTACTTC
TRBV6-2/TRBV6-3	15	TRBJ2-3	.	few	CASISPSWASDTQYF	TGTGCCAGCATAAGCCCTAGCTGGGCTTCAGATACGCAGTATTTT
TRBV18	15	TRBJ2-5	.	few	CASSPGLAIQETQYF	TGTGCCAGCTCCCCGGGGCTAGCCATCCAAGAGACCCAGTACTTC
TRBV4-3	17	TRBJ2-2	TRBD2	few	CASKRASGITNTGELFF	TGCGCCTCAAAAAGGGCTAGCGGGATTACGAACACCGGGGAGCTGTTTTTT
TRBV12-3/TRBV12-4	15	TRBJ2-7	.	.	CASSLRRTASYEQYF	TGTGCCAGCAGTTTAAGAAGGACAGCGAGCTACGAGCAGTACTTC
TRBV7-2	15	TRBJ1-2	.	.	CASSSRDRANYGYTF	TGTGCCAGCAGCTCGAGGGACCGAGCTAACTATGGCTACACCTTC
TRBV7-2	15	TRBJ2-7	.	few	CASSFPPSGSYEQYF	TGTGCCAGCAGCTTCCCACCGAGCGGTTCCTACGAGCAGTACTTC
TRBV7-8	16	TRBJ1-3	.	few	CASSFPVEGSGNTIYF	TGTGCCAGCAGCTTTCCTGTAGAAGGCTCTGGAAACACCATATATTTT
TRBV6-2/TRBV6-3	13	TRBJ2-7	.	many	CASTRLGSYEQYF	TGTGCCAGCACTCGCCTTGGGTCCTACGAGCAGTACTTC
TRBV21-1	14	TRBJ2-7	.	.	CASSESSAPYEQYF	TGTGCCAGCAGCGAATCCTCGGCCCCCTACGAGCAGTACTTC
TRBV7-2	15	TRBJ2-4	.	few	CASSGDTGLKNIQYF	TGTGCCAGCAGCGGAGATACAGGGTTGAAAAACATTCAGTACTTC
TRBV27	14	TRBJ2-3	.	many	CASSWAGATDTQYF	TGTGCCAGCAGTTGGGCGGGGGCGACAGATACGCAGTATTTT
TRBV28	13	TRBJ2-3	TRBD2	.	CASMAGARDTQYF	TGTGCCAGCATGGCGGGAGCGCGAGATACGCAGTATTTT
TRBV6-2/TRBV6-3	14	TRBJ2-7	.	.	CASTLRARTYEQYF	TGTGCCAGCACCTTACGGGCACGCACCTACGAGCAGTACTTC
TRBV5-1	17	TRBJ2-1	TRBD2	many	CASSLGLAGGPYNEQFF	TGCGCCAGCAGCCTCGGACTAGCGGGAGGGCCCTACAATGAGCAGTTCTTC
TRBV27	14	TRBJ2-7	.	.	CASSFQGFGYEQYF	TGTGCCAGCAGTTTCCAAGGGTTCGGGTACGAGCAGTACTTC
TRBV27	16	TRBJ2-1	TRBD2	many	CASSLAGGPGIHEQFF	TGTGCCAGCAGTTTAGCGGGAGGGCCCGGTATCCATGAGCAGTTCTTC
TRBV6-1	14	TRBJ2-1	TRBD2	many	CASSRGLAGYEQFF	TGTGCCAGCAGCCGCGGACTAGCGGGGTATGAGCAGTTCTTC
TRBV29-1	12	TRBJ2-7	.	.	CSVRDSRGKQYF	TGCAGCGTCCGGGATTCGCGGGGTAAGCAGTACTTC
TRBV11-3	15	TRBJ1-3	.	few	CASSFGGVSGNTIYF	TGTGCCAGCAGCTTTGGCGGGGTCTCTGGAAACACCATATATTTT